These T cell receptor beta chains were read from a single sample in a study of OX40 agonist ivuxolimab in advanced cancers. The assay was immunoSEQ multiplex PCR, and TCRdb's table has in-frame clones only and misses some. The sample carries about 64,000 clones, less than 90% recorded once. The sequenced sample was CD4+ or CD8+ T cells sorted from blood, obtained in a trial of the OX40 agonist ivuxolimab. All receptors come from an adult with an advanced solid tumor such as melanoma, head and neck, liver or kidney cancer. The CDR3 runs from the conserved cysteine through the conserved F or W. The order of the fields is D gene, J gene, clone size, CDR3 length, V gene, CDR3 protein, CDR3 DNA. A D gene is named only where the DNA matches it firmly. Clone sizes are given selectively: once, few, many, or a class where the clone is expanded.

NA,TRBJ2-5,NA,13,TRBV19,CASAPGTGETQYF,TGTGCCAGTGCCCCGGGTACCGGAGAGACCCAGTACTTC
NA,TRBJ1-1,NA,13,TRBV18,CASSRQADTEAFF,TGTGCCAGCTCACGACAGGCCGACACTGAAGCTTTCTTT
NA,TRBJ2-7,NA,17,TRBV4-2,CASSQEILGAGSYEQYF,TGTGCCAGCAGCCAAGAAATTCTAGGGGCCGGCTCCTACGAGCAGTACTTC
TRBD2,TRBJ2-7,once,15,TRBV5-1,CASSLLTSGRYEQYF,TGCGCCAGCAGCTTGCTAACTAGCGGTCGCTACGAGCAGTACTTC
NA,TRBJ1-5,NA,16,TRBV11-2,CASSPPRRHRDQPQHF,TGTGCCAGCAGCCCACCTAGGAGGCACCGGGATCAGCCCCAGCATTTT
TRBD1,TRBJ1-1,few,14,TRBV10-3,CAIRQGTLNTEAFF,TGTGCCATCAGACAGGGGACCTTGAACACTGAAGCTTTCTTT
NA,TRBJ2-6,NA,17,TRBV7-3,CASSLYGGSSGANVLTF,TGTGCCAGCAGCTTATACGGGGGAAGCTCTGGGGCCAACGTCCTGACTTTC
NA,TRBJ1-3,NA,16,TRBV7-2,CASSLPMGLSGNTIYF,TGTGCCAGCAGCTTACCAATGGGGCTCTCTGGAAACACCATATATTTT
NA,TRBJ1-5,NA,13,TRBV6-6,CASNQGYNQPQHF,TGTGCCAGCAACCAGGGGTACAATCAGCCCCAGCATTTT
NA,TRBJ1-2,NA,15,TRBV19,CASSPVDTRAGGYTF,TGTGCCAGTAGTCCCGTGGACACCCGGGCAGGGGGCTACACCTTC
TRBD2,TRBJ2-3,NA,14,TRBV5-4,CASSLRLAGDTQYF,TGTGCCAGCAGCTTGAGACTAGCTGGAGATACGCAGTATTTT
NA,TRBJ2-2,NA,14,TRBV7-9,CASSLQRTTGELFF,TGTGCCAGCAGCTTACAGCGGACTACCGGGGAGCTGTTTTTT
TRBD2,TRBJ2-7,NA,14,TRBV6-6,CASSPGLAIYEQYF,TGTGCCAGCAGTCCGGGACTAGCCATCTACGAGCAGTACTTC
NA,TRBJ2-1,NA,14,TRBV6-5,CASSAPRGGNEQFF,TGTGCCAGCAGTGCTCCCAGGGGGGGGAATGAGCAGTTCTTC
NA,TRBJ2-7,NA,15,TRBV5-5,CASSLVPSPLYEQYF,TGTGCCAGCAGCTTGGTGCCCAGTCCCCTCTACGAGCAGTACTTC
NA,TRBJ1-4,NA,13,TRBV10-3,CAISVRIDEKLFF,TGTGCCATCAGTGTGAGAATAGACGAAAAACTGTTTTTT
TRBD1,TRBJ2-1,NA,14,TRBV29-1,CSVEWTGGRDEQFF,TGCAGCGTTGAGTGGACAGGGGGCAGGGATGAGCAGTTCTTC
NA,TRBJ2-3,NA,12,TRBV18,CASSPLGDTQYF,TGTGCCAGCTCACCATTGGGGGATACGCAGTATTTT
TRBD1,TRBJ2-7,NA,14,TRBV11-2,CASRRRTGTYEQYF,TGTGCCAGCAGGAGACGGACAGGGACCTACGAGCAGTACTTC
NA,TRBJ2-1,NA,14,TRBV19,CASSALGGGIKQFF,TGTGCCAGTAGTGCCCTAGGAGGGGGGATAAAGCAGTTCTTC
NA,TRBJ1-2,NA,12,TRBV5-6,CASSLTNYGYTF,TGTGCCAGCAGCTTGACTAACTATGGCTACACCTTC
NA,TRBJ2-5,NA,15,TRBV2,CASSGFGGPQETQYF,TGTGCCAGCAGTGGGTTTGGAGGTCCTCAAGAGACCCAGTACTTC
TRBD2,TRBJ2-5,NA,14,TRBV6-5,CASSPGLATETQYF,TGTGCCAGCAGCCCGGGACTAGCGACGGAGACCCAGTACTTC
TRBD1,TRBJ2-7,NA,14,TRBV10-3,CAISDRTGAYEQYF,TGTGCCATCAGCGACAGGACAGGGGCCTACGAGCAGTACTTC
TRBD2,TRBJ2-7,once,18,TRBV30,CAWSGARAGGFIAGEQYF,TGTGCCTGGAGTGGGGCTCGAGCGGGAGGATTTATAGCGGGCGAGCAGTACTTC
TRBD1,TRBJ1-5,NA,14,TRBV6-5,CASSRQGGNQLQHF,TGTGCCAGCAGCAGACAGGGCGGCAATCAGCTCCAGCATTTT
NA,TRBJ2-2,NA,18,TRBV30,CAWSVLGSLRANTGELFF,TGTGCCTGGAGTGTACTTGGCAGTCTTCGGGCGAACACCGGGGAGCTGTTTTTT
NA,TRBJ2-2,NA,12,TRBV15,CATSLYTGELFF,TGTGCCACCAGTCTGTACACCGGGGAGCTGTTTTTT
TRBD1,TRBJ1-5,NA,15,TRBV28,CASSSGQGRGQPQHF,TGTGCCAGCAGTTCGGGACAGGGGAGAGGTCAGCCCCAGCATTTT
NA,TRBJ1-1,few,13,TRBV18,CASSSNLNTEAFF,TGTGCCAGCTCATCCAACCTGAACACTGAAGCTTTCTTT
NA,TRBJ1-2,NA,15,TRBV9,CASSVGRGGVYGYTF,TGTGCCAGCAGCGTAGGACGGGGGGGTGTCTATGGCTACACCTTC
TRBD2,TRBJ2-3,NA,16,TRBV5-1,CASSLRGGSWTDTQYF,TGCGCCAGCAGCTTGCGGGGCGGGAGTTGGACAGATACGCAGTATTTT
TRBD1,TRBJ2-3,NA,14,TRBV11-2,CASSEQGAVDTQYF,TGTGCCAGCAGTGAACAGGGGGCTGTAGATACGCAGTATTTT
NA,TRBJ2-7,NA,14,TRBV7-9,CASSHIDRHYEQYF,TGTGCCAGCAGTCATATCGACAGGCACTACGAGCAGTACTTC
TRBD1,TRBJ2-2,few,15,TRBV6-6,CASSSNRGRTGELFF,TGTGCCAGCAGTTCGAACAGGGGAAGAACCGGGGAGCTGTTTTTT
TRBD2,TRBJ2-7,NA,19,TRBV19,CASSKKTPGLAGATYEQYF,TGTGCCAGTAGTAAAAAAACCCCCGGACTAGCGGGAGCAACCTACGAGCAGTACTTC
TRBD1,TRBJ2-1,NA,18,TRBV7-8,CASSSQLTWDRGVDEQFF,TGTGCCAGCAGCTCGCAGCTCACCTGGGACAGGGGAGTAGATGAGCAGTTCTTC
NA,TRBJ2-7,NA,16,TRBV6-1,CASSDASKRNGYEQYF,TGTGCCAGCAGTGATGCTTCGAAGCGCAATGGCTACGAGCAGTACTTC
NA,TRBJ1-3,NA,14,TRBV10-3,CARRQTLSGNTIYF,TGTGCCAGAAGACAGACTCTCTCTGGAAACACCATATATTTT
NA,TRBJ1-4,NA,13,TRBV9,CASRRGPNEKLFF,TGTGCCAGCAGAAGGGGCCCTAATGAAAAACTGTTTTTT
NA,TRBJ2-5,NA,13,TRBV6-1,CASRKGEVETQYF,TGTGCCAGCAGGAAGGGTGAAGTAGAGACCCAGTACTTC
TRBD1,TRBJ2-2,NA,15,TRBV18,CASSPNRGNTGELFF,TGTGCCAGCTCACCAAACAGGGGAAACACCGGGGAGCTGTTTTTT
NA,TRBJ1-2,NA,13,TRBV7-2,CASSLFGGTGYTF,TGTGCCAGCAGCCTCTTCGGTGGCACCGGCTACACCTTC
TRBD1,TRBJ1-6,NA,14,TRBV6-6,CASSPRGDNSPLHF,TGTGCCAGCAGTCCCAGGGGGGACAATTCACCCCTCCACTTT
NA,TRBJ2-7,NA,15,TRBV10-1,CASSGGRDWFDEQYF,TGCGCCAGCAGTGGGGGGAGAGATTGGTTCGACGAGCAGTACTTC
NA,TRBJ2-1,NA,12,TRBV6-1,CASSEEGYEQFF,TGTGCCAGCAGTGAAGAAGGGTATGAGCAGTTCTTC
NA,TRBJ2-1,NA,17,TRBV29-1,CSVPGRVPLSSYNEQFF,TGCAGCGTCCCTGGTCGGGTGCCTCTTAGCTCCTACAATGAGCAGTTCTTC
NA,TRBJ2-1,NA,14,TRBV9,CASSVEGLVREQFF,TGTGCCAGCAGCGTAGAAGGGCTAGTTCGAGAGCAGTTCTTC
TRBD1,TRBJ2-5,NA,13,TRBV30,CAFDTGGLETQYF,TGTGCCTTCGACACAGGGGGCCTGGAGACCCAGTACTTC
NA,TRBJ1-4,NA,14,TRBV5-5,CASSLQGFNEKLFF,TGTGCCAGCAGCTTGCAAGGGTTTAATGAAAAACTGTTTTTT
NA,TRBJ1-2,NA,14,TRBV6-5,CASSLPEANYGYTF,TGTGCCAGCAGTCTCCCGGAAGCTAACTATGGCTACACCTTC
TRBD2,TRBJ2-5,NA,15,TRBV29-1,CSVGASGRSQETQYF,TGCAGCGTTGGAGCCAGCGGGAGGTCCCAAGAGACCCAGTACTTC
TRBD2,TRBJ2-7,NA,13,TRBV6-6,CASSKREISEQYF,TGTGCCAGCAGTAAGCGGGAGATAAGCGAGCAGTACTTC
NA,TRBJ2-7,NA,15,TRBV4-1,CASSQGGQENYEQYF,TGCGCCAGCAGCCAAGGGGGCCAGGAAAACTACGAGCAGTACTTC
NA,TRBJ2-1,NA,13,TRBV5-1,CASSLTSRNEQFF,TGCGCCAGCAGCTTGACTAGCCGCAATGAGCAGTTCTTC